A single sample gave rise to the 32 T cell receptor beta chains below, sequenced in a study of blood T cell repertoires in COVID-19. Libraries were prepared by immunoSEQ multiplex PCR; TCRdb keeps only in-frame clonotypes and omits some of them. The repertoire holds some 180,000 clones, with approximately 79% as singletons. The specimen was peripheral blood. These receptor sequences come from a man aged 50 or older who had recovered from COVID-19.

The chain combines TRBV20-1 with TRBJ2-7; D gene uncertain. Germline V gene lookup returns CDR1 DFQATT and CDR2 SNEGSKA (reference sequence). The CDR3 covers 11 residues. Trimming left V 2 bases short and J 4 bases short, with 6 bases between. As DNA, the CDR3 is TGCAGTGCTAGAAACCAGTACGAGCAGTACTTC. This translates into CSARNQYEQYF.

CDR3 sequence: CASSWGDTTRELFF. CDR3 DNA sequence: TGCGCCAGCAGCTGGGGGGATACGACCCGGGAGCTGTTTTTT. The chain recombines TRBV5-1 with TRBJ2-2, with D maybe TRBD2 (6 bases). Germline lookup yields CDR1 SGHRS and CDR2 YFSETQ. V lost 3 bases, J lost 9 bases, and 15 bases lay in between. The CDR3 sequence is 14 residues long.

The chain combines TRBV3-1 (or the pseudogene TRBV3-2) with TRBJ2-7; a weak D match, TRBD2 (5 bases). Germline CDR1 is LGHDT and CDR2 is YNNKEL (reference sequence). The CDR3 sequence is 12 residues long. Trimming removed 4 bases at V and 7 bases at J, with 11 bases between. CDR3 nucleotides: TGTGCCAGCAGCCCGGGATCTGGAGAGCAGTACTTC. This codes for CASSPGSGEQYF.

This clone was observed a few times. The V call is TRBV7-9, the J call TRBJ1-1, with a possible D match to TRBD1 (6 bases). V lost 2 bases to trimming and J lost 7 bases, with 11 bases between them. Germline lookup yields CDR1 SEHNR and CDR2 FQNEAQ (reference sequence). The CDR3 covers 13 residues. This CDR3 reads CASSLTRTDEAFF. CDR3 coding DNA: TGTGCCAGCAGCTTAACCCGGACAGATGAAGCTTTCTTT.

There are a few counts of this clone. The chain uses TRBV29-1 and TRBJ1-5; no reliable D call. The CDR3 spans 13 residues. CDR1 is SQVTM, CDR2 ANQGSEA, per germline. The ends were cut back, 4 bases at V and 6 bases at J, with 13 bases in the middle. CDR3: CSVVAGSGQPQHF. The DNA for the CDR3 is TGCAGCGTTGTAGCCGGGAGCGGTCAGCCCCAGCATTTT.

This chain links TRBV9 with TRBJ2-7; D possibly corresponds to TRBD2 (6 bases). The V and J ends lost 0 bases and 7 bases respectively, with 11 bases between them. The CDR3 has 13 residues. Germline loops: CDR1 SGDLS, CDR2 YYNGEE. The CDR3 DNA reads as TGTGCCAGCAGCGTAGCCCCCGGGGGAGAGCAGTACTTC. This encodes CASSVAPGGEQYF.

V usage is TRBV19 and J usage is TRBJ2-1, with 9 bases fitting TRBD1. CDR3 length equals 15 residues. CDR1 is LNHDA and CDR2 is SQIVND in the germline V gene (reference sequence). The V segment lost 3 bases and the J segment 9 bases; nucleotides outside the gene matches: 9. CDR3 sequence (DNA): TGTGCCAGTAGTATCCGGGACAGGGAACGCGGTGAGCAGTTCTTC. Protein product: CASSIRDRERGEQFF. Using reference TRBV19 and TRBJ2-1 for the parts outside the CDR3, the full variable domain is DGGITQSPKYLFRKEGQNVTLSCEQNLNHDAMYWYRQDPGQGLRLIYYSQIVNDFQKGDIAEGYSVSREKKESFPLTVTSAQKNPTAFYLCASSIRDRERGEQFFGPGTRLTVL.

The chain has TRBV27 and TRBJ2-5, with TRBD1 identical over 9 bases. The CDR3 runs to 14 residues. V was pared by 1 base and J by 4 bases, with 1 base of the junction left unmatched. CDR1 is MNHEY, CDR2 SMNVEV, per germline (reference sequence). CDR3 residues: CASSLLGQGETQYF. CDR3 sequence (DNA): TGTGCCAGCAGTTTATTGGGACAGGGAGAGACCCAGTACTTC.

This clone appeared once. J is TRBJ1-2 and V is TRBV21-1; whether TRBD1, the table's D call, matches the DNA was not checked. TRBV21-1 constitutes a pseudogene. This CDR3 has 15 amino acids. The chain's CDR3 is CASSTRDRGGYGYTF. The CDR3 DNA is TGTGCCAGCAGCACCCGGGACAGGGGAGGCTATGGCTACACCTTC.

The gene calls are TRBV2 and TRBJ1-1; 7 nucleotides agree with TRBD1. Germline trimming cut 9 bases from V and 6 bases from J; bases unmatched to any gene: 4. The CDR3 loop spans 11 amino acids. CDR1 and CDR2 from the germline V gene are SNHLY and FYNNEI. CDR3 sequence: CASRQGSEAFF. DNA for the CDR3: TGTGCCAGTCGACAGGGATCTGAAGCTTTCTTT.

The J gene is TRBJ2-7, the V gene TRBV7-2; TRBD1 agrees at 9 bases. The CDR3 consists of 15 residues. Germline V CDR1 and CDR2: SGHTA, FQGNSA. The V segment lost 5 bases and the J segment 4 bases; nucleotides outside the gene matches: 9. The CDR3 protein is CASSQTGQGWYEQYF. The CDR3 nucleotides read TGTGCCAGCAGCCAAACCGGACAGGGGTGGTACGAGCAGTACTTC. The full variable domain, rest sourced from reference TRBV7-2 and TRBJ2-7, is GAGVSQSPSNKVTEKGKDVELRCDPISGHTALYWYRQSLGQGLEFLIYFQGNSAPDKSGLPSDRFSAERTGGSVSTLTIQRTQQEDSAVYLCASSQTGQGWYEQYFGPGTRLTVT.

The chain links TRBV9 to TRBJ2-1, with unresolved D. The CDR3 totals 15 residues. Germline CDR1 is SGDLS and CDR2 is YYNGEE. The V gene lost 0 bases and the J gene lost 0 bases, with 7 bases spanning the gap. CDR3 in DNA: TGTGCCAGCAGCGTAGAAGATAGCTCCTACAATGAGCAGTTCTTC. This sequence encodes CASSVEDSSYNEQFF.

This rearrangement joins TRBV10-3 to TRBJ2-7, with 8 bases identical to TRBD2. V shed 6 bases and J 6 bases; nucleotides not matched to a gene: 10. The length of the CDR3 is 14 residues. Germline V gene sequence: CDR1 ENHRY, CDR2 SYGVKD. CDR3 region: CAISVSSGVSEQYF. The CDR3 region has the DNA TGTGCCATCAGCGTAAGTAGCGGGGTCTCCGAGCAGTACTTC.

The chain uses TRBV15 and TRBJ2-1, with D possibly being TRBD1 (6 bases). The CDR3 sequence is 13 residues long. The V end lost 5 bases, the J end lost 9 bases, and 14 bases lay between the germline ends. Germline V gene lookup returns CDR1 LNHNV and CDR2 YYDKDF (reference sequence). The CDR3 nucleotides are TGTGCCACCAGCCGCGGACAGTCGGGTGAGCAGTTCTTC. It codes for CATSRGQSGEQFF. Variable domain in full (rest from reference TRBV15 and TRBJ2-1): DAMVIQNPRYQVTQFGKPVTLSCSQTLNHNVMYWYQQKSSQAPKLLFHYYDKDFNNEADTPDNFQSRRPNTSFCFLDIRSPGLGDTAMYLCATSRGQSGEQFFGPGTRLTVL.

This clone has only a few counts. The genes are TRBV29-1 and TRBJ1-3, with D possibly TRBD1 on 5 matching bases. The length of the CDR3 is 15 residues. The germline V gene has CDR1 SQVTM and CDR2 ANQGSEA. V lost 5 bases to trimming and J lost 0 bases, with 14 bases between them. CDR3 in amino acids: CSVWGGLHSGNTIYF. CDR3 sequence (DNA): TGCAGCGTTTGGGGGGGACTGCACTCTGGAAACACCATATATTTT.

V and J are TRBV4-1 and TRBJ2-2; D remains unclear. The CDR3 totals 15 residues. CDR1 is MGHRA, CDR2 YSYEKL, per germline. Trimming pared 2 bases from V and 6 bases from J, leaving 13 bases between. DNA of the CDR3: TGCGCCAGCAGCCAAACCGTCAGGTCGTCCGGGGAGCTGTTTTTT. It is translated as CASSQTVRSSGELFF.

The J gene is TRBJ2-5, the V gene TRBV13, with 7 bases matching TRBD1. Germline trimming cut 5 bases from V and 2 bases from J; bases unmatched to any gene: 8. This CDR3 has 15 amino acids. Germline assignment: CDR1 PRHDT and CDR2 FYEKMQ (reference sequence). CDR3 DNA: TGTGCCAGCAGCAACGACAGGGTATTTCAAGAGACCCAGTACTTC. Translating gives CASSNDRVFQETQYF.

In its sample, this clone was seen many times. The gene calls are TRBV6-4 and TRBJ2-1; 8 nucleotides match TRBD1. Germline lookup yields CDR1 MRHNA and CDR2 SNTAGT. The CDR3 runs to 13 residues. V was clipped by 5 bases and J by 10 bases; unmatched bases: 7. DNA of the CDR3: TGTGCCAGCAGTCATAACAGGGGGTTAGAGCAGTTCTTC. Amino acids: CASSHNRGLEQFF.

This clone was recorded a few times. V gene TRBV19 combines with J gene TRBJ1-5; D unclear. The CDR3 runs to 13 residues. Germline values: CDR1 LNHDA, CDR2 SQIVND (reference sequence). V dropped 9 bases and J dropped 7 bases, with 16 bases sitting between them. CDR3 coding DNA: TGTGCCAGCGCCCGGAGGCTCGGGCAGCCCCAGCATTTT. As protein: CASARRLGQPQHF.

This clone was picked up one time. The J gene is TRBJ1-5, the V gene TRBV7-8, with D maybe TRBD1 (6 bases). This CDR3 has 17 residues. V was cut by 5 bases and J by 7 bases, with 24 bases left in between. Germline V lookup: CDR1 SGHVS, CDR2 FQNEAQ. The DNA for the CDR3 is TGTGCCAGCAGCCACAGGCCCCGGGGGGCGGGGAGCCAGCCCCAGCATTTT. Protein product: CASSHRPRGAGSQPQHF.

This chain connects TRBV6-4 to TRBJ1-2, with 7 bases fitting TRBD1. V lost 2 bases to trimming and J lost 4 bases; unmatched junction nucleotides: 4. Germline values: CDR1 MRHNA, CDR2 SNTAGT. This CDR3 is built from 14 residues. The CDR3 here is CASSDRGRGYGYTF. The CDR3 region has the DNA TGTGCCAGCAGTGACAGGGGGCGCGGCTATGGCTACACCTTC.

The chain has TRBV9 and TRBJ1-2, with D unclear. This CDR3 spans 10 amino acids. In germline, CDR1 is SGDLS, CDR2 YYNGEE. Trimming cost V 4 bases and J 5 bases, with 3 bases left between them. CDR3 nucleotides: TGTGCCAGCAGCTCGTATGGCTACACCTTC. It is translated as CASSSYGYTF.

The chain couples TRBV27 to TRBJ2-2; D uncertain. V was shortened by 6 bases and J by 1 base, with 9 bases between the two germline ends. Germline V gene lookup returns CDR1 MNHEY and CDR2 SMNVEV (reference sequence). The CDR3 covers 14 residues. The DNA of the CDR3 is TGTGCCAGCAGCTCGCAGTGGAACACCGGGGAGCTGTTTTTT. Its translation: CASSSQWNTGELFF.

This clone was seen many times. The gene calls are TRBV4-1 and TRBJ1-5; D remains unclear. Germline V gene sequence: CDR1 MGHRA, CDR2 YSYEKL. V was shortened by 4 bases and J by 0 bases, with 13 bases between the two germline ends. The CDR3 has 16 amino acids. CDR3 in DNA: TGCGCCAGCAGCCCCGACACGTTTCTTAGCAATCAGCCCCAGCATTTT. Translating it yields CASSPDTFLSNQPQHF.

This rearrangement joins TRBV28 to TRBJ2-4; 8 bases map to TRBD1. Germline V gene lookup returns CDR1 MDHEN and CDR2 SYDVKM. V shed 2 bases and J 3 bases; nucleotides not matched to a gene: 3. CDR3 length: 15 residues. The CDR3, as DNA: TGTGCCAGCAGTTTAGCGGGGACAGGCAAAAACATTCAGTACTTC. It specifies CASSLAGTGKNIQYF. Based on the CDR3 plus reference TRBV28 and TRBJ2-4, the full variable domain is DVKVTQSSRYLVKRTGEKVFLECVQDMDHENMFWYRQDPGLGLRLIYFSYDVKMKEKGDIPEGYSVSREKKERFSLILESASTNQTSMYLCASSLAGTGKNIQYFGAGTRLSVL.

The V call is TRBV5-1, the J call TRBJ2-7, with a weak D call TRBD2 (5 bases). The V and J ends lost 7 bases and 0 bases respectively, with 14 bases between them. Germline values: CDR1 SGHRS, CDR2 YFSETQ. The CDR3 has 14 amino acids. CDR3 DNA sequence: TGCGCCAGCCGAACTAGTACCGGCTCCTACGAGCAGTACTTC. This gives the protein CASRTSTGSYEQYF.

V is TRBV12-1 and J is TRBJ2-1; the table's D gene call, TRBD2, was not cross checked with the DNA. TRBV12-1 is tagged as a pseudogene. The CDR3 sequence is 18 residues long. CDR3 DNA sequence: TGTGCCAGCAGCTTTCGTATTGTGCGGGAGGAAAAGGGTAATGAGCAGTTCTTC. Its protein is CASSFRIVREEKGNEQFF.

The chain uses TRBV7-6 and TRBJ2-7, with D unresolved. CDR1 is SGHVS, CDR2 FNYEAQ, per germline. Trimming shortened V by 3 bases and J by 0 bases, and 9 bases separated the two germline ends. The CDR3 consists of 14 residues. The CDR3 reads CASSLAQSSYEQYF. In nucleotides, the CDR3 is TGTGCCAGCAGCTTGGCCCAAAGCTCCTACGAGCAGTACTTC. The full variable domain, with the rest looked up from reference TRBV7-6 and TRBJ2-7, is GAGVSQSPRYKVTKRGQDVALRCDPISGHVSLYWYRQALGQGPEFLTYFNYEAQQDKSGLPNDRFSAERPEGSISTLTIQRTEQRDSAMYRCASSLAQSSYEQYFGPGTRLTVT.

The gene calls are TRBV19 and TRBJ2-5, with a weak D call TRBD2 (5 bases). Germline-derived CDR1 and CDR2 are LNHDA and SQIVND (reference sequence). With 8 bases removed from V and 5 bases from J, the gap between germline ends came to 12 bases. The CDR3 is made up of 12 amino acids. As DNA, the CDR3 is TGTGCCAGTTCTGGGTCGGGGGAGACCCAGTACTTC. Translation gives CASSGSGETQYF.

The chain couples TRBV7-6 to TRBJ2-1; TRBD2 matches 9 bases. The CDR3 extends over 17 amino acids. The ends lost 4 bases at V and 6 bases at J; junction bases unmatched: 13. Looked up from germline, CDR1 is SGHVS and CDR2 is FNYEAQ. The CDR3 reads CASSSQSGGLAFNEQFF. CDR3 bases: TGTGCCAGCAGCTCCCAAAGTGGGGGACTAGCCTTCAATGAGCAGTTCTTC.

The chain is built from TRBV6-5 and TRBJ2-3, with 8 bases matching TRBD2. Trimming removed 4 bases from V and 2 bases from J; junction bases left unmatched: 8. The CDR3 consists of 16 residues. The germline V gene has CDR1 MNHEY and CDR2 SVGAGI. The DNA for the CDR3 is TGTGCCAGCAGTTCTTTTTTAGCGGGGAACACAGATACGCAGTATTTT. Translated, it gives CASSSFLAGNTDTQYF.

CDR3 amino acids: CASSLASRNTQYF. In DNA form, the CDR3 reads TGTGCCAGCAGCTTAGCTAGCCGAAATACGCAGTATTTT. The chain links TRBV7-2 to TRBJ2-3; no reliable D call. The CDR3 consists of 13 residues. The germline V and J ends were trimmed by 0 bases and 7 bases, with 8 bases remaining between them. Per the germline V gene, CDR1 is SGHTA and CDR2 is FQGNSA.